This T cell receptor (beta chain) was found in a study of graft-versus-host responses after intestinal transplantation. Whole-study context: Every one of the recipients received anti-thymocyte globulin induction and afterwards took tacrolimus and steroids for approximately 3 years.

Profiling relied on immunoSEQ multiplex PCR, and the TCRdb table lists in-frame clones only, not all of them. The sample records about 110,000 clones, 87% being singletons. V dropped 2 bases and J dropped 9; count of bases not matched to a gene: 4. The germline V gene encodes CDR1 SGHTA and CDR2 FQGTGA. This CDR3 region has 13 residues. On this clone itself: What it binds is not known.

This specimen consisted of unstimulated CD4+ T cells sorted from spleen or lymph node cells, obtained before transplant. The chain carries TRBV7-3 and TRBJ2-1; 7 nucleotides align to TRBD2. This TCR derives from a human donor who was the organ donor for an intestinal transplant. CDR3 DNA: TGTGCCAGCAGCTTAGTATCGGGGGGTGAGCAGTTCTTC. Translation gives CASSLVSGGEQFF.